This T cell receptor beta chain was recovered during a study of cytomegalovirus exposure and HLA in healthy donors. Study-wide points: Using a false discovery rate of 0.05, a later analysis showed that approximately 17,000 TCR beta sequences were associated with HLA alleles.

Germline CDR1 reads SSHAT; CDR2 reads FNYEAQ (reference sequence). Losses at the gene ends were 5 bases for V and 5 bases for J; bases not matched to a gene: 8. This CDR3 spans 14 amino acids. The PCR had 60 Vbeta and 13 Jbeta primers. The assay was immunoSEQ multiplex PCR, and TCRdb's table has in-frame clones only and misses some. In the table there are 100,000 to 150,000 clones, approximately 80% of which are singletons. A note on this clone: Its target is not known.

The sequence derives from a man aged 25-45 years in good health and CMV-seropositive. The V call is TRBV7-7, the J call TRBJ2-5, with 7 bases identical to TRBD2. What was sequenced was PBMCs. The CDR3 sequence is CASSPGLTRETQYF. CDR3 DNA sequence: TGTGCCAGCAGCCCGGGACTAACACGGGAGACCCAGTACTTC.